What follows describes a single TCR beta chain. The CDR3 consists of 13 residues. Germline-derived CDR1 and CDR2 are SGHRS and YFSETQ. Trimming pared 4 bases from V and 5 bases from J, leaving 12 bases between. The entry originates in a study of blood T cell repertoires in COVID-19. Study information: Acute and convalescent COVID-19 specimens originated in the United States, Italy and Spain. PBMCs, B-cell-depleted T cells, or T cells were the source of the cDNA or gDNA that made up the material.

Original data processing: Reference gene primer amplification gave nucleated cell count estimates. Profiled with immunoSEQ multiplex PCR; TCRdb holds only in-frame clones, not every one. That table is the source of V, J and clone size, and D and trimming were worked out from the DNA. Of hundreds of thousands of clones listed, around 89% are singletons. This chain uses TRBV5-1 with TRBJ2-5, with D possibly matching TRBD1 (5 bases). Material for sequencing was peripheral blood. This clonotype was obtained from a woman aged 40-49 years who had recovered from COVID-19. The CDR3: CASSHRFPETQYF. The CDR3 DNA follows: TGCGCCAGCAGCCACAGGTTCCCGGAGACCCAGTACTTC. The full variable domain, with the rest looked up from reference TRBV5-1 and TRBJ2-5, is KAGVTQTPRYLIKTRGQQVTLSCSPISGHRSVSWYQQTPGQGLQFLFEYFSETQRNKGNFPGRFSGRQFSNSRSEMNVSTLELGDSALYLCASSHRFPETQYFGPGTRLLVL.